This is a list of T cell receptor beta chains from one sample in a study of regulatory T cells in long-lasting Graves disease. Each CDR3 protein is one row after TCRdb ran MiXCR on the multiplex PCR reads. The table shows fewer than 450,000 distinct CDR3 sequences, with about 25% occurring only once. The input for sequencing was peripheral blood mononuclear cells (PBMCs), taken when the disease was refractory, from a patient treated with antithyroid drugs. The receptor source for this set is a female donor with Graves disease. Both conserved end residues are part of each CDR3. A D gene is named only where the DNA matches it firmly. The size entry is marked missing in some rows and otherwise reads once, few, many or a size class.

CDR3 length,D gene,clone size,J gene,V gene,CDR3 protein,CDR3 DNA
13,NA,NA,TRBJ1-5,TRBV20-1,CSARARTNQPQHF,TGCAGTGCTAGAGCGAGGACCAATCAGCCCCAGCATTTT
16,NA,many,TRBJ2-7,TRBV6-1,CASSHDRRGSTYEQYF,TGTGCCAGCAGCCATGACAGGCGGGGATCGACCTACGAGCAGTACTTC
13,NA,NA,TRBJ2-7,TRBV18,CASSPPDSPEQYF,TGTGCCAGCAGCCCGCCCGACAGTCCCGAGCAGTACTTC
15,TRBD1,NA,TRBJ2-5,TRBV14,CASSQVRGTGKTQYF,TGTGCCAGCAGCCAAGTAAGGGGGACAGGGAAGACCCAGTACTTC
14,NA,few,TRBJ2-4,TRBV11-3,CASSLGRGTNIQYF,TGTGCCAGCAGCTTAGGGAGGGGGACAAACATTCAGTACTTC
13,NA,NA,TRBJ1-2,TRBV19,CASSSGWSAGYTF,TGTGCCAGTAGTAGCGGGTGGTCGGCGGGCTACACCTTC
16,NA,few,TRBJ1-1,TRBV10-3,CAISESTITLSTEAFF,TGTGCCATCAGTGAGTCGACGATAACACTCTCCACTGAAGCTTTCTTT
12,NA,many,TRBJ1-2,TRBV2,CAGGHSGYGYTF,TGTGCCGGAGGGCATTCCGGGTATGGCTACACCTTC
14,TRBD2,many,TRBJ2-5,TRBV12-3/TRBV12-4,CASSPSGLAETQYF,TGTGCCAGCAGTCCGTCGGGACTAGCAGAGACCCAGTACTTC
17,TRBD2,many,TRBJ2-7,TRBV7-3,CASSLRGASGDSYEQYF,TGTGCCAGCAGCTTAAGAGGTGCTAGCGGGGACTCCTACGAGCAGTACTTC
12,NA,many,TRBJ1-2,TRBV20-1,CSAPPAREGYTF,TGCAGTGCCCCACCGGCCAGGGAGGGCTACACCTTC
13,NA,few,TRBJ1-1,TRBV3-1,CASMLAGSSEAFF,TGTGCCAGCATGTTGGCGGGCTCTTCTGAAGCTTTCTTT
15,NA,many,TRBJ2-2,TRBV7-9,CASSLVGGNTGELFF,TGTGCCAGCAGCTTAGTGGGAGGAAACACCGGGGAGCTGTTTTTT
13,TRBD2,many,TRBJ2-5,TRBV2,CATSSGRQETQYF,TGTGCCACCTCTAGCGGGAGACAAGAGACCCAGTACTTC
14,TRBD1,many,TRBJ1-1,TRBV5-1,CASSLLGGRTEAFF,TGCGCCAGCAGCTTGTTAGGGGGCAGGACTGAAGCTTTCTTT
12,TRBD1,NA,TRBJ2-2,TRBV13,CAMSRGTGELFF,TGTGCCATGAGCAGGGGGACCGGGGAGCTGTTTTTT
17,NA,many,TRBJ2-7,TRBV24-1,CATSDPKTGTPTNEQYF,TGTGCCACCAGTGATCCGAAAACCGGGACACCGACTAACGAGCAGTACTTC
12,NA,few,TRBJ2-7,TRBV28,CASSQSMYEQYF,TGTGCCAGCAGCCAATCAATGTACGAGCAGTACTTC
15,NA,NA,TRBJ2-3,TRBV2,CASIGAASRSDTQYF,TGTGCCAGCATTGGTGCGGCGAGCCGATCGGATACGCAGTATTTT
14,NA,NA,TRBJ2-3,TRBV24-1,CATGPGQNTDTQYF,TGTGCCACCGGTCCGGGACAAAACACAGATACGCAGTATTTT
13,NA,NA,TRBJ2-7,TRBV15,CATSRNPGDEQYF,TGTGCCACCAGCAGAAATCCAGGGGACGAGCAGTACTTC
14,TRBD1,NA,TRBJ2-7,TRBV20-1,CSARDGTGSYEQYF,TGCAGTGCTAGAGACGGGACAGGCTCCTACGAGCAGTACTTC
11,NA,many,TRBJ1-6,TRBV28,CASSLNSPLHF,TGTGCCAGCAGCTTGAATTCACCCCTCCACTTT
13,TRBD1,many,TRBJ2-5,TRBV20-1,CSAPRQGEETQYF,TGCAGTGCACCAAGACAGGGAGAAGAGACCCAGTACTTC
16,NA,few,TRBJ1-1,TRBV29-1,CSYRGDYSTMNTEAFF,TGCAGCTACCGGGGAGATTATTCGACCATGAACACTGAAGCTTTCTTT
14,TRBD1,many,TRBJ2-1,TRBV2,CASGSGTGGNEQFF,TGTGCCAGCGGTTCTGGGACAGGGGGCAATGAGCAGTTCTTC
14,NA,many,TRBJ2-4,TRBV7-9,CASSLEGVVNIQYF,TGTGCCAGCAGCTTGGAGGGAGTGGTTAACATTCAGTACTTC
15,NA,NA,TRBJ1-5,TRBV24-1,CATSEGDTPNQPQHF,TGTGCCACCAGTGAGGGCGACACTCCCAATCAGCCCCAGCATTTT